These T cell receptor beta chains were read from a single sample in a study of cytomegalovirus exposure and HLA in healthy donors. Method: immunoSEQ multiplex PCR; TCRdb's copy keeps in-frame clones and lacks some. Of about 180,000 clones in the sample, 79% were seen once. Sequences were obtained from PBMCs. The receptor source for this set is a woman between 40 and 50 years old in good health and CMV-seronegative. Both conserved end residues are part of each CDR3. Some rows have no size entry. The others give once, few or many, or a class for an expanded clone.

j_call clone_size v_call cdr3_aa
TRBJ1-3 NA TRBV28 CASSPPLWAGSGNTIYF
TRBJ2-7 NA TRBV7-2 CASSPVGRGDEQYF
TRBJ2-1 NA TRBV29-1 CSVGGRSYNEQFF
TRBJ2-2 NA TRBV27 CASSLTSGRPFTNTGELFF
TRBJ1-4 few TRBV7-9 CASSLGQGNEKLFF
TRBJ1-2 NA TRBV7-9 CASSFLFGRGKVNYGYTF
TRBJ1-5 NA TRBV15 CATSTLTRDYSNQPQHF
TRBJ1-2 NA TRBV29-1 CSVEGGGPNYGYTF
TRBJ1-1 NA TRBV19 CASTYGDNTEAFF
TRBJ1-2 NA TRBV5-1 CASSLLSQGGANYGYTF
TRBJ1-1 once TRBV2 CASSEVAGTGFRPEAFF
TRBJ2-4 NA TRBV30 CAWSTGRDNIQYF
TRBJ2-1 NA TRBV5-1 CASSLVGASYNEQFF
TRBJ2-1 NA TRBV5-1 CASSLVRASNEQFF
TRBJ2-1 NA TRBV21-1 CASIWTSLFF
TRBJ2-7 NA TRBV4-3 CASSQDRGDEQYF
TRBJ1-6 NA TRBV12-5 CASGLPNSPLHF
TRBJ1-5 once TRBV7-8 CASSLFRDQPQHF
TRBJ2-1 NA TRBV9 CASSAQGHNEQFF
TRBJ1-1 few TRBV6-6 CASSPVTEAFF
TRBJ1-1 NA TRBV19 CASSPTGLSTEAFF
TRBJ2-3 NA TRBV5-1 CASSQGLAGVSTDTQYF
TRBJ1-3 NA TRBV18 CASSLRHSPGNTIYF
TRBJ1-2 NA TRBV14 CASSRTGEEGYTF
TRBJ2-7 NA TRBV6-1 CASSVTGISYEQYF
TRBJ2-1 few TRBV5-6 CASSRGQGHNEQFF
TRBJ2-1 NA TRBV5-1 CASSLTSSNEQFF
TRBJ2-1 NA TRBV7-6 CASSYPEDRGNNEQFF
TRBJ1-2 NA TRBV18 CASSPRTDYGYTF
TRBJ1-3 once TRBV6-5 CASSPGTFTDTIYF
TRBJ1-5 NA TRBV9 CASSAGGFNQPQHF
TRBJ2-3 NA TRBV7-3 CASSPRGQGTDTQYF
TRBJ1-5 NA TRBV10-3 CAISESLWTGDNQPQHF
TRBJ1-2 once TRBV5-1 CASSTDWTDPRSDTF
TRBJ2-5 NA TRBV5-4 CASSSAGTFQETQYF
TRBJ1-1 NA TRBV28 CASSLGTGRGNTEAFF
TRBJ2-5 NA TRBV6-6 CASSYPLERGKTQYF
TRBJ2-2 NA TRBV15 CATSSLGQGIPNTGELFF
TRBJ2-1 NA TRBV10-3 CAITGGTSGHEQFF
TRBJ2-5 NA TRBV5-6 CASSPLGGGQYF
TRBJ2-5 once TRBV27 CASSYRGHGETQYF
TRBJ1-4 NA TRBV4-1 CASSQVDQRNEKLFF
TRBJ2-7 NA TRBV27 CASSPPGTAFYEQYF
TRBJ2-7 few TRBV28 CASRAGGSSYEQYF
TRBJ2-7 NA TRBV4-1 CASSQSSGTGSYEQYF
TRBJ1-1 NA TRBV7-2 CASSLSRQGRASEAFF
TRBJ2-3 few TRBV6-1 CASSSTGYTDTQYF
TRBJ1-1 few TRBV20-1 CSAFRGSEAFF
TRBJ2-1 NA TRBV27 CASSAMTGIRRGNEQFF
TRBJ2-1 NA TRBV28 CASSLPGLGISEQFF
TRBJ2-7 NA TRBV6-1 CASSDRGSGEQYF
TRBJ2-2 NA TRBV27 CASSFLIFPGTENTGELFF